A selection of T cell receptor beta chains follows, all from one sample in a study of a mutant IDH1 vaccine in newly diagnosed glioma. Sequenced by immunoSEQ multiplex PCR; TCRdb stores in-frame clones only, minus some. In the table there are some 38,000 clones, roughly three quarters of which are singletons. The source material was PBMCs, sampled from a glioma patient treated with radiotherapy, temozolomide or both. The origin of the receptors is a man between 40 and 49 years old with glioma. Some clones in this sample may be carry-over from other donors' samples. CDR3s include the opening cysteine and the closing phenylalanine or tryptophan. D genes are given only for firm matches. Where a row states a size, it is once, few, many or the class of an expanded clone; other rows omit it.

d_call j_call v_call clone_size cdr3_aa cdr3_nt
TRBD1 TRBJ2-2 TRBV5-1 . CASTNRDSQNGELFF TGCGCCAGCACGAATAGGGACAGCCAAAACGGGGAGCTGTTTTTT
. TRBJ2-1 TRBV29-1 . CSVEDGAGRTKYNEQFF TGCAGCGTTGAAGATGGGGCAGGGAGGACTAAATACAATGAGCAGTTCTTC
. TRBJ2-3 TRBV18 . CASSRGPPDTQYF TGTGCCAGCTCACGGGGGCCGCCAGATACGCAGTATTTT
TRBD1 TRBJ2-2 TRBV14 . CASSQGGQESAGELFF TGTGCCAGCAGCCAGGGTGGACAGGAGTCGGCCGGGGAGCTGTTTTTT
. TRBJ1-6 TRBV18 . CASSPGGQPNSPLHF TGTGCCAGCTCACCAGGCGGACAACCTAATTCACCCCTCCACTTT
. TRBJ2-3 TRBV15 . CATSRDNPGPGVDTQYF TGTGCCACCAGCAGAGATAATCCGGGACCGGGAGTAGATACGCAGTATTTT
TRBD1 TRBJ1-2 TRBV7-8 . CASSFAPGGGYTF TGTGCCAGCAGCTTTGCCCCAGGGGGAGGCTACACCTTC
TRBD1 TRBJ1-2 TRBV4-2 . CASSQVGGQTFYGYTF TGTGCCAGCAGCCAAGTCGGGGGACAGACCTTCTATGGCTACACCTTC
. TRBJ1-5 TRBV7-8 . CASSLNGRGYSNQPQHF TGTGCCAGCAGCTTAAATGGGAGAGGATATAGCAATCAGCCCCAGCATTTT
. TRBJ1-1 TRBV19 . CASSDRLNTEAFF TGTGCCAGCTCGGACCGCTTGAACACTGAAGCTTTCTTT
TRBD1 TRBJ2-7 TRBV11-3 . CASSLWGQGGEQYF TGTGCCAGCAGCTTATGGGGACAGGGCGGCGAGCAGTACTTC
. TRBJ1-2 TRBV7-2 . CASSPRRGGGYTF TGTGCCAGCAGCCCCAGGAGGGGAGGGGGCTACACCTTC
. TRBJ2-7 TRBV7-2 . CASSLEVRAYEQYF TGTGCCAGCAGCTTAGAGGTTAGGGCCTACGAGCAGTACTTC
TRBD1 TRBJ1-1 TRBV10-3 . CAISRTGNTEAFF TGTGCCATCAGTAGGACAGGCAACACTGAAGCTTTCTTT
. TRBJ1-6 TRBV28 . CASSLAVDNSPLHF TGTGCCAGCAGTTTAGCAGTGGATAATTCACCCCTCCACTTT
. TRBJ2-6 TRBV4-2 once CASSQDYTTSGANVLTF TGTGCCAGCAGCCAAGATTATACTACTTCTGGGGCCAACGTCCTGACTTTC
TRBD2 TRBJ2-3 TRBV7-2 . CASSGSGGAITQYF TGTGCCAGCAGCGGTAGCGGGGGGGCAATTACGCAGTATTTT
TRBD2 TRBJ2-2 TRBV4-2 . CASSQDKTSGTGELFF TGTGCCAGCAGCCAAGATAAGACTAGCGGCACCGGGGAGCTGTTTTTT
. TRBJ2-7 TRBV20-1 few CSAPLGYEQYF TGCAGTGCCCCCCTGGGCTACGAGCAGTACTTC
. TRBJ1-4 TRBV6-5 . CASSPDRGFEKLFF TGTGCCAGCAGCCCGGACAGAGGCTTTGAAAAACTGTTTTTT
. TRBJ2-7 TRBV29-1 . CSVLTSREREQYF TGCAGCGTTCTCACGTCCAGGGAGCGGGAGCAGTACTTC
. TRBJ2-7 TRBV6-5 . CASSGRDFSAEQYF TGTGCCAGCAGTGGCCGGGACTTTAGTGCCGAGCAGTACTTC
. TRBJ1-5 TRBV28 . CASREEGGSNQPQHF TGTGCCAGCCGCGAAGAGGGGGGGAGCAATCAGCCCCAGCATTTT
. TRBJ1-2 TRBV4-1 . CASSPSMGSAGYGYTF TGCGCCAGCAGCCCTTCGATGGGGAGCGCCGGCTATGGCTACACCTTC
TRBD1 TRBJ2-7 TRBV25-1 few CASSAYNRGIYEQYF TGTGCCAGCAGTGCCTATAACAGGGGGATCTACGAGCAGTACTTC
TRBD1 TRBJ1-1 TRBV7-8 . CASSEGGSTEAFF TGTGCCAGCAGCGAAGGGGGCAGCACTGAAGCTTTCTTT
. TRBJ2-7 TRBV27 . CASSLLDSYEQYF TGTGCCAGCAGTTTACTGGACAGCTACGAGCAGTACTTC